The clone carrying this T cell receptor beta chain appeared a single time. Sequencing used immunoSEQ multiplex PCR; TCRdb keeps in-frame clones, though not all of them. The repertoire consists of about 12,000 clones, with about four fifths occurring once and the leading ten covering approximately 19%. The data were obtained in a study of OX40 agonist ivuxolimab in advanced cancers. Study-wide background: Partial responses occurred in three patients (one hepatocellular carcinoma, two cutaneous melanoma).

With 6 bases removed from V and 2 bases from J, the gap between germline ends came to 10 bases. From germline, CDR1 is SGDLS and CDR2 YYNGEE. The CDR3 is 13 residues long. This specimen was CD4+ or CD8+ T cells sorted from blood, taken in a trial of the OX40 agonist ivuxolimab. The chain carries TRBV9 and TRBJ2-3, with D hard to call. This TCR derives from an adult with an advanced solid tumor such as melanoma, head and neck, liver or kidney cancer. The CDR3 coding sequence is TGTGCCAGCAACCCGGGCGTCACAGATACGCAGTATTTT. Its protein product is CASNPGVTDTQYF.